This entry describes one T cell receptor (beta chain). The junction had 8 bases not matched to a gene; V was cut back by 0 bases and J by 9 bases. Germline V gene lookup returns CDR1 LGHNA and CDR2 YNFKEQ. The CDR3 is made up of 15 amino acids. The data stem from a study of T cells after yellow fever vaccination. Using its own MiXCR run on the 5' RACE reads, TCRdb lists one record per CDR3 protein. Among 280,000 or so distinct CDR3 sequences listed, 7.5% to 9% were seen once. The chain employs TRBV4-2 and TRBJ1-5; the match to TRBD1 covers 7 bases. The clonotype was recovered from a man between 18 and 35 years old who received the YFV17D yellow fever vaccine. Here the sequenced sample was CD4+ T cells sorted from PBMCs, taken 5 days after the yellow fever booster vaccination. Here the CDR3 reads CASSQDQGGQWPQHF. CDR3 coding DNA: TGTGCCAGCAGCCAAGATCAGGGGGGCCAATGGCCCCAGCATTTT.